This section outlines one TCR beta chain sequence together with its context. The data derive from a study of early T cells in non-severe SARS-CoV-2 infection. Germline V gives CDR1 MNHNS, CDR2 SASEGT. V was pared by 6 bases and J by 10 bases, with 6 bases of the junction left unmatched. The CDR3 spans 14 residues. TCRdb itself ran the 5' RACE reads through MiXCR, one entry per CDR3 protein. Seen here are 50,000 to 60,000 distinct CDR3 sequences, roughly a tenth observed once, and the top ten hold about 5%. The sequence was obtained from an adult who was a healthcare worker with PCR-confirmed SARS-CoV-2 infection or an uninfected control (not recorded which). Specimen: whole blood. The chain links TRBV6-1 to TRBJ2-3; TRBD2 matches at 14 bases. The chain's CDR3 is CASRGLAGVDAQYF. As DNA, the CDR3 is TGTGCCAGCAGGGGACTAGCGGGAGTTGATGCGCAGTATTTT.